Here is one TCR beta chain with its context. The antigen remains undetermined. This clone may be a read error of a much larger clone one base away. The final CDR3 position lacks the conserved phenylalanine or tryptophan, pointing to a likely read error. This sample stems from a study of tumor and adjacent non-tumor tissue in lung cancer. Study as a whole: Patients comprised 12 adenocarcinoma, a couple of squamous cell carcinoma and 1 small cell lung cancer. Stage I to III disease affected 9 to 10 men and 5 women aged roughly 31 to 85. Samples averaged about 4.2 million productive TCRbeta reads each. The study, taken as a whole, reports: Significantly higher TCR diversity was found in tumor than normal lung.

The template was RNA from unsorted bulk tissue. More than 3 cm separated this lung sample from the edge of the tumor. Germline loops: CDR1 MNHEY, CDR2 SVGEGT. V was cut by 6 bases and J by 2 bases, with 11 bases left in between. This CDR3 has 13 residues. TCRbeta libraries were built with three rounds of nested PCR, modified from ARM-PCR. TCRdb reprocessed the multiplex PCR reads via MiXCR and lists one record per CDR3 protein. The sample comprises 90,000 to 110,000 distinct CDR3 sequences, 62% of which are singletons, and 15% to 20% rests with the top ten. This clonotype was sampled from a man aged 60 to 69 with non-small cell lung cancer. The chain employs TRBV6-2 or TRBV6-3 and TRBJ2-7, with D possibly TRBD2 on 7 matching bases. The sequencing input was distant non-tumor lung tissue. In nucleotides, the CDR3 is TGTGCCAGCAGACGCGGGGGCGCCTACGAGCAGTACTTA. Translating it yields CASRRGGAYEQYL.